The 20 T cell receptor beta chains given below trace back to one sample, sequenced in a study of blood T cell repertoires in COVID-19. Profiled with immunoSEQ multiplex PCR; TCRdb holds only in-frame clones, not every one. The repertoire holds over 300,000 clones, with more than 70% as singletons. The source material was peripheral blood. Every receptor here comes from a man aged 18 to 30 who had recovered from COVID-19.

V usage is TRBV5-1 and J usage is TRBJ1-1, with 7 bases that match TRBD1. Germline V lookup: CDR1 SGHRS, CDR2 YFSETQ. J was trimmed by 7 bases and V by 4 bases; bases with no gene match: 13. This CDR3 contains 15 residues. This chain's CDR3 is CASSANPDRADEAFF. The DNA of the CDR3 is TGCGCCAGCAGCGCCAACCCCGACAGGGCTGATGAAGCTTTCTTT.

This rearrangement joins TRBV20-1 to TRBJ2-2; D is possibly TRBD1 (5 bases). Trimming cost V 4 bases and J 7 bases, with 7 bases left between them. The CDR3 sequence is 11 residues long. Germline assignment: CDR1 DFQATT and CDR2 SNEGSKA (reference sequence). The CDR3 loop is CSATQGGELFF. Here the CDR3 DNA reads TGCAGTGCTACTCAGGGCGGGGAGCTGTTTTTT.

The V gene is TRBV9, the J gene TRBJ2-1; 15 bases fit TRBD2. J gave up 4 bases and V 3 bases, and 11 bases lay outside the gene matches. Germline CDR1 is SGDLS and CDR2 is YYNGEE. The CDR3 is made up of 19 amino acids. The CDR3 region is CASSGTSGGAFKAYNEQFF. DNA for the CDR3: TGTGCCAGCAGCGGGACTAGCGGGGGGGCTTTCAAGGCATACAATGAGCAGTTCTTC.

The chain is built from TRBV18 and TRBJ2-7; no reliable D call. Trimming left V 5 bases short and J 3 bases short, with 17 bases between. CDR1 and CDR2 from the germline V gene are KGHSH and LQKENI. The CDR3 is made up of 15 amino acids. CDR3 bases: TGTGCCAGCTCATCGTTCAAAAGTAGTGACTACGAGCAGTACTTC. Its translation: CASSSFKSSDYEQYF.

In its sample, this clone was seen a few times. The genes are TRBV19 and TRBJ1-5; D not certain. Looked up from germline, CDR1 is LNHDA and CDR2 is SQIVND (reference sequence). The CDR3 is 16 amino acids. V was pared by 1 base and J by 4 bases, with 14 bases between. This chain's CDR3 is CASSIVSLGLNQPQHF. The CDR3 DNA follows: TGTGCCAGTAGTATAGTCAGCCTCGGGTTAAATCAGCCCCAGCATTTT.

The V and J genes are TRBV19 and TRBJ1-2; a possible D gene is TRBD1 (6 bases). The CDR3 length is 12 residues. With 5 bases removed from V and 4 bases from J, the gap between germline ends came to 8 bases. Germline CDR1 reads LNHDA; CDR2 reads SQIVND (reference sequence). The CDR3 region has the DNA TGTGCCAGTAGTCAGGGGCTCTATGGCTACACCTTC. It is translated as CASSQGLYGYTF.

The chain carries TRBV4-1 and TRBJ1-2; 7 bases match TRBD1. Germline V lookup: CDR1 MGHRA, CDR2 YSYEKL. There are 14 residues in the CDR3. Trimming at V came to 3 bases and at J to 6 bases, leaving 7 bases not matched to a gene. The CDR3 DNA reads TGCGCCAGCAGCCAGACGACAGGGTCGGATGGCTACACCTTC. This sequence encodes CASSQTTGSDGYTF.

The rearrangement joins TRBV6-1 to TRBJ1-2; 9 bases match TRBD1. The CDR3 is 16 amino acids. V was pared by 6 bases and J by 0 bases, with 8 bases of the junction left unmatched. CDR1 and CDR2 (germline): MNHNS, SASEGT. The CDR3 loop is CASSEQGASSNYGYTF. CDR3 nucleotides: TGTGCCAGCAGCGAACAGGGGGCCTCATCTAACTATGGCTACACCTTC.

This chain joins TRBV5-1 and TRBJ2-1; D is undetermined. CDR3 length: 17 residues. Germline assignment: CDR1 SGHRS and CDR2 YFSETQ. V was shortened by 3 bases and J by 2 bases, with 18 bases between the two germline ends. The DNA of the CDR3 is TGCGCCAGCAGCTCCAAAGAGTACTCTCTAGCCTACAATGAGCAGTTCTTC. It translates to CASSSKEYSLAYNEQFF.

V gene TRBV13 combines with J gene TRBJ2-3; 7 nucleotides align to TRBD1. V lost 5 bases, J lost 2 bases, and 10 bases stayed unmatched. The CDR3 consists of 16 residues. Germline V gene data show CDR1 as PRHDT and CDR2 as FYEKMQ (reference sequence). As DNA, the CDR3 is TGTGCCAGCAGCGTCGACCCGGGACAGTACACAGATACGCAGTATTTT. Encoded protein: CASSVDPGQYTDTQYF. The complete variable domain, with remaining parts taken from reference TRBV13 and TRBJ2-3, reads AAGVIQSPRHLIKEKRETATLKCYPIPRHDTVYWYQQGPGQDPQFLISFYEKMQSDKGSIPDRFSAQQFSDYHSELNMSSLELGDSALYFCASSVDPGQYTDTQYFGPGTRLTVL.

The V gene is TRBV12-3 or TRBV12-4, the J gene TRBJ2-2; D ambiguous. V dropped 6 bases and J dropped 5 bases, with 10 bases sitting between them. The length of the CDR3 is 13 residues. This CDR3 reads CASRKSRTGELFF. The CDR3 nucleotides read TGTGCCAGCAGGAAATCACGGACCGGGGAGCTGTTTTTT.

In DNA form, the CDR3 reads TGCAGCGTTGATCAGGCAGGAAGGTTCGACGAGCAGTACTTC. It specifies CSVDQAGRFDEQYF. The rearrangement links TRBV29-1 to TRBJ2-7; no clear D. Looked up from germline, CDR1 is SQVTM and CDR2 is ANQGSEA. This CDR3 has 14 residues. V lost 3 bases and J 5 bases, leaving 17 bases between the germline ends.

The chain employs TRBV4-1 and TRBJ1-5; the match to TRBD1 covers 8 bases. Germline V gives CDR1 MGHRA, CDR2 YSYEKL. V gave up 0 bases and J gave up 6 bases; unmatched junction bases: 13. The CDR3 totals 18 residues. The CDR3 coding sequence is TGCGCCAGCAGCCAAGACGGGCAGACAGGGGAGGCGCGTCAGCCCCAGCATTTT. Translating gives CASSQDGQTGEARQPQHF.

The rearrangement joins TRBV15 to TRBJ1-2, with D perhaps matching TRBD1 (6 bases). Germline V gene sequence: CDR1 LNHNV, CDR2 YYDKDF (reference sequence). The V gene lost 0 bases and the J gene lost 5 bases, with 13 bases spanning the gap. The CDR3 is 15 amino acids. The CDR3 coding sequence is TGTGCCACCAGCAGAGACCTGGGACAATCATATGGCTACACCTTC. Translated, it gives CATSRDLGQSYGYTF. The full variable domain, with the rest looked up from reference TRBV15 and TRBJ1-2, is DAMVIQNPRYQVTQFGKPVTLSCSQTLNHNVMYWYQQKSSQAPKLLFHYYDKDFNNEADTPDNFQSRRPNTSFCFLDIRSPGLGDTAMYLCATSRDLGQSYGYTFGSGTRLTVV.

The chain carries TRBV30 and TRBJ1-1; D uncertain. Germline CDR1 and CDR2: GTSNPN and SVGIG (reference sequence). The CDR3 is 13 amino acids. V lost 0 bases and J lost 0, with 5 bases in between. CDR3 sequence: CAWSVHLNTEAFF. CDR3 bases: TGTGCCTGGAGTGTTCACTTGAACACTGAAGCTTTCTTT.

The V gene is TRBV27, the J gene TRBJ2-7; 7 nucleotides align to TRBD1. The CDR3 extends over 14 amino acids. The J segment lost 3 bases and the V segment lost 5 bases, leaving 7 bases of the junction unmatched. Germline CDR1 and CDR2: MNHEY and SMNVEV (reference sequence). CDR3 amino acids: CASSPRQGYYEQYF. In DNA, the CDR3 is TGTGCCAGCAGTCCGAGACAGGGATACTACGAGCAGTACTTC.

The CDR3 loop reads CAAKDEGLESPLHF. The CDR3 nucleotides read TGTGCCGCCAAGGATGAGGGCTTGGAATCACCCCTCCACTTT. The chain carries TRBV2 and TRBJ1-6; D is unresolved. Trimming left V 11 bases short and J 10 bases short, with 21 bases between. Looked up from germline, CDR1 is SNHLY and CDR2 is FYNNEI. The length of the CDR3 is 14 residues.

The rearrangement links TRBV5-4 to TRBJ1-2; 7 bases are shared with TRBD1. The germline V gene encodes CDR1 SGHNT and CDR2 YYREEE (reference sequence). V was pared by 3 bases and J by 2 bases, with 7 bases of the junction left unmatched. The CDR3 spans 15 residues. CDR3 region: CASSSHKTGNYGYTF. The CDR3 nucleotides are TGTGCCAGCAGCTCGCATAAGACAGGGAACTATGGCTACACCTTC.

This chain links TRBV18 with TRBJ1-4; 11 bases agree with TRBD1. The junction had 7 bases not matched to a gene; V was cut back by 3 bases and J by 4 bases. Germline V CDR1 and CDR2: KGHSH, LQKENI. The length of the CDR3 is 17 residues. For the CDR3, the DNA is TGTGCCAGCTCACCGGGGGACAGGGGGTCCCTTAATGAAAAACTGTTTTTT. Amino acids: CASSPGDRGSLNEKLFF.

V gene TRBV7-9 combines with J gene TRBJ1-2; 9 bases map to TRBD1. Germline CDR1 is SEHNR and CDR2 is FQNEAQ (reference sequence). Trimming removed 1 base from V and 6 bases from J; junction bases left unmatched: 9. This CDR3 is built from 16 residues. CDR3 loop: CASSLELTGGKDGYTF. The CDR3 nucleotides read TGTGCCAGCAGCTTAGAGTTAACAGGGGGCAAAGATGGCTACACCTTC.